Each of the 26 T cell receptor beta chains below was sequenced from the same sample in a study of blood T cell repertoires in COVID-19. The data were produced by immunoSEQ multiplex PCR, yet TCRdb's version contains in-frame clones alone and is incomplete. The top ten hold around 1.7% of the sample, which has 200,000 to 250,000 clones, 86% seen once. Sample: peripheral blood. These receptor sequences come from a woman aged 60-75 years who had recovered from COVID-19.

The chain uses TRBV7-3 and TRBJ2-3; no clear D gene. Trimming shortened V by 3 bases and J by 2 bases, and 9 bases separated the two germline ends. The CDR3 contains 14 residues. Germline assignment: CDR1 SGHTA and CDR2 FQGTGA. CDR3 amino acids: CASSFGSTTDTQYF. CDR3 nucleotides: TGTGCCAGCAGCTTCGGTAGCACCACAGATACGCAGTATTTT.

The V and J genes are TRBV6-5 and TRBJ1-3, with TRBD1 as a possible D gene (5 bases). The CDR3 runs to 16 residues. Trimming stripped 6 bases from V and 0 bases from J, with 15 bases between. From germline, CDR1 is MNHEY and CDR2 SVGAGI. CDR3 amino acids: CASSYKGIFSGNTIYF. The CDR3 DNA reads as TGTGCCAGCAGCTACAAGGGGATTTTCTCTGGAAACACCATATATTTT.

The V gene is TRBV5-4, the J gene TRBJ1-2, with D hard to call. The CDR3 is 14 amino acids. Germline V gene lookup returns CDR1 SGHNT and CDR2 YYREEE (reference sequence). The V end lost 6 bases, the J end lost 8 bases, and 20 bases lay between the germline ends. The DNA of the CDR3 is TGTGCCAGCACCCAGGAGGCAGGTGGAGGGGGCTACACCTTC. As protein: CASTQEAGGGGYTF.

The chain recombines TRBV20-1 with TRBJ1-1, with TRBD1 as a possible D gene (5 bases). Trimming took 7 bases from V and 4 from J, leaving 10 bases between them. The CDR3 length is 11 residues. Germline V gives CDR1 DFQATT, CDR2 SNEGSKA (reference sequence). The CDR3 region is CSVRDPTEAFF. In DNA form, the CDR3 reads TGCAGTGTCAGGGATCCCACTGAAGCTTTCTTT.

The J gene is TRBJ2-5, the V gene TRBV5-4, with a possible D match to TRBD2 (5 bases). The V end lost 2 bases, the J end lost 7 bases, and 12 bases lay between the germline ends. Germline V gene lookup returns CDR1 SGHNT and CDR2 YYREEE (reference sequence). The CDR3 has 13 amino acids. CDR3 sequence reads: CASSLDTRGTQYF. The CDR3 DNA is TGTGCCAGCAGCTTAGACACCCGGGGGACCCAGTACTTC.

This clone was detected only a few times. The chain links TRBV5-6 to TRBJ1-2; D remains ambiguous. Germline CDR1 and CDR2: SGHDT and YYEEEE. The CDR3 runs 15 residues. V was pared by 4 bases and J by 4 bases, with 17 bases between. The DNA of the CDR3 is TGTGCCAGCAGCCCCCTACGCGGCGGCCCCTATGGCTACACCTTC. Translating it yields CASSPLRGGPYGYTF.

The gene calls are TRBV7-2 and TRBJ1-6; D is possibly TRBD1 (5 bases). Germline assignment: CDR1 SGHTA and CDR2 FQGNSA. Trimming cost V 2 bases and J 4 bases, with 6 bases left between them. The length of the CDR3 is 14 residues. Here the CDR3 DNA reads TGTGCCAGCAGCTTACAGGGATATAATTCACCCCTCCACTTT. It yields the protein CASSLQGYNSPLHF.

The V and J genes are TRBV27 and TRBJ2-1, with D possibly being TRBD2 (7 bases). The CDR3 has 15 amino acids. Germline lookup yields CDR1 MNHEY and CDR2 SMNVEV (reference sequence). Deletions cut 7 bases from V and 5 bases from J, with 18 bases between. The CDR3 DNA is TGTGCCAGCAAGGGGTCACGGGGGGCCCACAATGAGCAGTTCTTC. It yields the protein CASKGSRGAHNEQFF.

The table lists this clone with a count of one. CDR3 sequence: CASSNRDYYEQYF. CDR3 DNA sequence: TGTGCCAGCAGCAACCGGGATTACTACGAGCAGTACTTC. This chain uses TRBV7-9 with TRBJ2-7; a possible D gene is TRBD2 (5 bases). Germline loops: CDR1 SEHNR, CDR2 FQNEAQ (reference sequence). Trimming took 5 bases from V and 3 from J, leaving 11 bases between them. The CDR3 is 13 residues long.

This chain joins TRBV10-3 and TRBJ2-5, with TRBD2 matching 11 bases. Trimming took 10 bases from V and 1 from J; bases not matched to a gene: 5. CDR1 and CDR2 from the germline V gene are ENHRY and SYGVKD. This CDR3 comprises 14 residues. Here the CDR3 DNA reads TGTGCCACCCTAGCGGGGGGATTCCAAGAGACCCAGTACTTC. Translated: CATLAGGFQETQYF.

This chain connects TRBV29-1 to TRBJ1-2; TRBD1 agrees at 11 bases. Per germline, CDR1 SQVTM and CDR2 ANQGSEA. CDR3 length equals 13 residues. J gave up 8 bases and V 6 bases, and 8 bases lay outside the gene matches. The CDR3 loop is CSVGQGASLGYTF. In DNA form, the CDR3 reads TGCAGCGTCGGACAGGGGGCAAGCCTCGGCTACACCTTC.

The chain has TRBV10-3 and TRBJ2-5; 9 bases are a match to TRBD2. This CDR3 has 17 residues. The germline V gene has CDR1 ENHRY and CDR2 SYGVKD. The junction had 10 bases not matched to a gene; V was cut back by 0 bases and J by 5 bases. The CDR3 DNA reads TGTGCCATCAGTGAGTCGGCGGGGCGGGGGGGCCGCGAGACCCAGTACTTC. Its translation: CAISESAGRGGRETQYF.

About this clone itself: At one end, the junction sequence differs from germline, possibly due to a read error. The chain combines TRBV28 with TRBJ1-1, with no clear D. Germline V gene lookup returns CDR1 MDHEN and CDR2 SYDVKM. The CDR3 covers 14 residues. Here the CDR3 reads CASSFWAMQVETFF. Written as DNA, the CDR3 is TGTGCCAGCAGTTTTTGGGCTATGCAGGTTGAAACTTTCTTT.

The CDR3 here is CASSLVGNSPLHF. The CDR3 DNA is TGCGCCAGCAGCTTGGTCGGTAATTCACCCCTCCACTTT. The chain has TRBV5-1 and TRBJ1-6, with D hard to call. This CDR3 spans 13 amino acids. Trimming took 0 bases from V and 6 from J, leaving 4 bases between them. Germline CDR1 is SGHRS and CDR2 is YFSETQ.

This clone showed up just a few times. This chain connects TRBV19 to TRBJ2-2; TRBD1 aligns across 9 bases. The CDR3 has 15 residues. Losses at the gene ends were 4 bases for V and 6 bases for J; bases not matched to a gene: 6. The germline V gene has CDR1 LNHDA and CDR2 SQIVND (reference sequence). The CDR3 loop reads CASSTLQGASGELFF. The CDR3 DNA follows: TGTGCCAGTAGTACTCTACAGGGGGCGTCCGGGGAGCTGTTTTTT.

This clone was counted once. The V gene is TRBV7-2, the J gene TRBJ1-6; possibly TRBD1 for D (5 bases). V was pared by 1 base and J by 10 bases, with 14 bases between. Germline V gives CDR1 SGHTA, CDR2 FQGNSA. The CDR3 consists of 15 residues. As DNA, the CDR3 is TGTGCCAGCAGCTTAGTAGCAGGGTCAAGGTCACCCCTCCACTTT. Amino acid sequence: CASSLVAGSRSPLHF.

The chain combines TRBV7-6 with TRBJ2-7, with a possible D match to TRBD1 (7 bases). The ends were cut back, 8 bases at V and 3 bases at J, with 20 bases in the middle. This CDR3 is built from 15 residues. Germline values: CDR1 SGHVS, CDR2 FNYEAQ. The CDR3 region has the DNA TGTGCCAGCTCCCCCCAGGAGGGGGCTGGCTACGAGCAGTACTTC. Its protein product is CASSPQEGAGYEQYF.

The chain has TRBV6-1 and TRBJ1-5; 9 bases match TRBD1. Trimming took 2 bases from V and 6 from J; bases not matched to a gene: 8. Germline V CDR1 and CDR2: MNHNS, SASEGT. The CDR3 totals 16 residues. The CDR3 sequence is CASSERPGQGRQPQHF. For the CDR3, the DNA is TGTGCCAGCAGTGAAAGGCCGGGACAGGGTCGTCAGCCCCAGCATTTT.

This chain connects TRBV4-2 to TRBJ1-1, with D unclear. Trimming cost V 2 bases and J 4 bases, with 11 bases left between them. Germline V lookup: CDR1 LGHNA, CDR2 YNFKEQ. The CDR3 has 14 amino acids. CDR3 in amino acids: CASSQSMSGTEAFF. The CDR3 DNA is TGTGCCAGCAGCCAATCCATGAGCGGCACTGAAGCTTTCTTT.

The chain combines TRBV7-9 with TRBJ1-4; D may be TRBD1 (6 bases). V lost 8 bases, J lost 4 bases, and 23 bases lay in between. The CDR3 extends over 17 amino acids. Looked up from germline, CDR1 is SEHNR and CDR2 is FQNEAQ (reference sequence). The CDR3 nucleotides are TGTGCCAGCCTCCAATGGCGCGCAGGGGCCGATAATGAAAAACTGTTTTTT. It yields the protein CASLQWRAGADNEKLFF.

The V gene is TRBV5-6, the J gene TRBJ2-1; TRBD1 matches at 11 bases. With V trimmed by 2 bases and J by 1 base, 2 bases remained unmatched. The CDR3 sequence is 16 residues long. Looked up from germline, CDR1 is SGHDT and CDR2 is YYEEEE. In DNA form, the CDR3 reads TGTGCCAGCAGCTTTGGGACAGGGGGTTCCTACAATGAGCAGTTCTTC. The encoded protein is CASSFGTGGSYNEQFF. The complete variable domain, with remaining parts taken from reference TRBV5-6 and TRBJ2-1, reads DAGVTQSPTHLIKTRGQQVTLRCSPKSGHDTVSWYQQALGQGPQFIFQYYEEEERQRGNFPDRFSGHQFPNYSSELNVNALLLGDSALYLCASSFGTGGSYNEQFFGPGTRLTVL.

The chain has TRBV9 and TRBJ2-3; possible D gene TRBD1, 6 bases. The CDR3 is 16 amino acids. Trimming shortened V by 2 bases and J by 4 bases, and 17 bases separated the two germline ends. CDR1 and CDR2 (germline): SGDLS, YYNGEE. This CDR3 is CASSVSPGVEADTQYF. In DNA, the CDR3 is TGTGCCAGCAGCGTCTCACCAGGGGTGGAAGCAGATACGCAGTATTTT.

The chain joins TRBV4-1 to TRBJ2-1, with 9 bases fitting TRBD1. J gave up 6 bases and V 4 bases, and 10 bases lay outside the gene matches. The CDR3 spans 16 residues. CDR1 and CDR2 from the germline V gene are MGHRA and YSYEKL. CDR3 loop: CASSPLGTGLSNEQFF. The CDR3 bases are TGCGCCAGCAGCCCGTTAGGGACAGGGTTAAGCAATGAGCAGTTCTTC.

The J gene is TRBJ1-1, the V gene TRBV29-1; tentatively, D is TRBD1 (5 bases). Deletions cut 2 bases from V and 3 bases from J, with 7 bases between. The CDR3 sequence is 12 residues long. Germline CDR1 is SQVTM and CDR2 is ANQGSEA. Written as DNA, the CDR3 is TGCAGCGTTGAACGGGGGTACACTGAAGCTTTCTTT. Protein product: CSVERGYTEAFF.

The rearrangement joins TRBV4-1 to TRBJ2-7, with TRBD1 matching 8 bases. V lost 0 bases, J lost 2 bases, and 3 bases stayed unmatched. The CDR3 covers 15 residues. Germline values: CDR1 MGHRA, CDR2 YSYEKL. The CDR3 region is CASSQDRDRPYEQYF. The CDR3 DNA is TGCGCCAGCAGCCAAGATCGGGACAGGCCCTACGAGCAGTACTTC.

The chain uses TRBV2 and TRBJ2-1; the D is unclear. The CDR3 extends over 14 amino acids. The ends were cut back, 7 bases at V and 4 bases at J, with 14 bases in the middle. Germline CDR1 SNHLY, CDR2 FYNNEI. As DNA, the CDR3 is TGTGCCAGCACAGCGACTGGTCCTTACAATGAGCAGTTCTTC. Translated, it gives CASTATGPYNEQFF.